This is a list of T cell receptor beta chains from one sample in a study of Graves' ophthalmopathy and Graves' hyperthyroidism. One entry per CDR3 protein, called by TCRdb with MiXCR from the multiplex PCR reads. Among hundreds of thousands of distinct CDR3 sequences listed, around 50% were seen once. The specimen sequenced was peripheral blood. Receptors originate from an adult man with Graves' ophthalmopathy. The CDR3 runs from the conserved cysteine through the conserved F or W. D genes are given only for firm matches. Where a row states a size, it is once, few, many or the class of an expanded clone; other rows omit it.

abundance	d_gene	v_gene	j_gene	CDR3aa	CDR3nt
-	TRBD1	TRBV19	TRBJ2-7	CASSISGQGIGYEQYF	TGTGCCAGTAGTATATCTGGACAGGGAATAGGGTACGAGCAGTACTTC
few	TRBD1	TRBV29-1	TRBJ2-2	CSVDRGQSGELFF	TGCAGCGTCGACAGGGGGCAGTCCGGGGAGCTGTTTTTT
-	-	TRBV6-1	TRBJ1-2	CASMEGRTYGYTF	TGTGCCAGCATGGAGGGGAGAACCTATGGCTACACCTTC
few	-	TRBV11-2	TRBJ2-2	CASSLGATGELFF	TGTGCCAGCAGCTTGGGGGCCACCGGGGAGCTGTTTTTT
many	-	TRBV29-1	TRBJ1-1	CSVVKGLGTEAFF	TGCAGCGTTGTTAAGGGGCTCGGAACTGAAGCTTTCTTT
few	-	TRBV5-8	TRBJ1-2	CASSLGQRSNYGYTF	TGTGCCAGCAGCTTAGGGCAGCGGAGTAACTATGGCTACACCTTC
-	-	TRBV7-9	TRBJ2-1	CASSLDQGWETQFF	TGTGCCAGCAGCTTAGACCAAGGGTGGGAGACCCAGTTCTTC
few	TRBD2	TRBV3-1	TRBJ2-7	CASSQGRAGTTSEQYF	TGTGCCAGCAGCCAGGGTAGGGCCGGGACTACGAGCGAGCAGTACTTC
-	TRBD1	TRBV12-3/TRBV12-4	TRBJ1-4	CASSGTGAINEKLFF	TGTGCCAGCAGTGGAACAGGGGCTATTAATGAAAAACTGTTTTTT
-	TRBD2	TRBV29-1	TRBJ2-7	CSLQTSGQGEQYF	TGCAGTCTACAGACTAGCGGGCAAGGCGAGCAGTACTTC
-	-	TRBV20-1	TRBJ1-5	CSARAAGRNQPQHF	TGCAGTGCTAGAGCAGCGGGCAGAAATCAGCCCCAGCATTTT
-	TRBD1	TRBV5-1	TRBJ1-1	CASSLEVDRATNTEAFF	TGCGCCAGCAGCTTGGAGGTCGACAGGGCAACGAACACTGAAGCTTTCTTT
few	-	TRBV7-9	TRBJ2-7	CASSDPRDKSYYEQYF	TGTGCCAGCAGCGACCCTCGGGACAAATCCTACTACGAGCAGTACTTC
-	-	TRBV5-1	TRBJ2-7	CASSLVLAAAYEQYF	TGCGCCAGCAGCTTGGTGTTAGCGGCGGCCTACGAGCAGTACTTC
-	-	TRBV12-3/TRBV12-4	TRBJ1-1	CASSPIPVSFPNTEAFF	TGTGCCAGCAGTCCAATTCCCGTCTCGTTCCCGAACACTGAAGCTTTCTTT
-	TRBD1	TRBV29-1	TRBJ2-7	CSSRDRRQYF	TGCAGTTCCCGGGACAGGAGGCAGTACTTC
few	TRBD1	TRBV2	TRBJ1-5	CASRARGLIQPQHF	TGTGCCAGCCGGGCCAGGGGGCTCATTCAGCCCCAGCATTTT
few	-	TRBV24-1	TRBJ2-5	CATSDFVSREAQYF	TGTGCCACCAGTGATTTCGTCTCCCGAGAGGCCCAGTACTTC
-	-	TRBV10-3	TRBJ2-7	CATQQKSYEQYF	TGTGCCACCCAGCAGAAATCCTACGAGCAGTACTTC
-	-	TRBV2	TRBJ2-7	CASTPGYEQYF	TGTGCCAGCACGCCCGGGTACGAGCAGTACTTC
-	TRBD1	TRBV12-3/TRBV12-4	TRBJ2-7	CASSSPRQGSYEQYF	TGTGCCAGCAGTTCTCCCCGACAGGGCTCCTACGAGCAGTACTTC
few	TRBD1	TRBV20-1	TRBJ1-2	CSASAPGQYYGYTF	TGCAGTGCTAGCGCTCCGGGACAGTACTATGGCTACACCTTC
-	TRBD1	TRBV4-1	TRBJ1-1	CASSQALTGTLDTEAFF	TGCGCCAGCAGCCAAGCATTGACAGGGACCCTGGACACTGAAGCTTTCTTT
few	-	TRBV30	TRBJ1-1	CAWSPGGEAFF	TGTGCCTGGAGTCCGGGGGGTGAAGCTTTCTTT
-	-	TRBV10-3	TRBJ2-7	CASDPTGSYEQYF	TGTGCCAGCGACCCGACAGGCTCCTACGAGCAGTACTTC
few	-	TRBV24-1	TRBJ2-2	CATNAPRAEGRGNTGELFF	TGTGCCACCAATGCACCACGAGCCGAGGGGCGCGGGAACACCGGGGAGCTGTTTTTT
-	-	TRBV7-3	TRBJ1-1	CASSFPGEDEAFF	TGTGCCAGCAGTTTTCCGGGGGAAGATGAAGCTTTCTTT
-	-	TRBV11-2	TRBJ1-1	CASSQVGRRRLEAFF	TGCGCCAGCAGCCAAGTCGGCCGAAGACGCCTTGAAGCTTTCTTT
once	-	TRBV5-1	TRBJ2-7	CASSLNPASEGYEQYF	TGCGCCAGCAGCTTGAATCCGGCTAGCGAGGGCTACGAGCAGTACTTC
-	-	TRBV19	TRBJ2-2	CASIAWGTGELFF	TGTGCCAGTATAGCGTGGGGAACCGGGGAGCTGTTTTTT
-	-	TRBV7-6	TRBJ2-7	CASSLGGPGEQYF	TGTGCCAGCAGCCTTGGTGGGCCTGGGGAGCAGTACTTC
-	-	TRBV2	TRBJ2-7	CASSFLGAQAYEQYF	TGTGCCAGCAGTTTTCTGGGGGCCCAAGCCTACGAGCAGTACTTC
-	TRBD1	TRBV2	TRBJ1-5	CASSPGQGLGQPQHF	TGTGCCAGCAGCCCGGGACAGGGGCTGGGTCAGCCCCAGCATTTT
-	TRBD2	TRBV7-2	TRBJ2-3	CASSSPTSSDTQYF	TGTGCCAGCAGCTCACCGACTAGCTCGGATACGCAGTATTTT
-	-	TRBV20-1	TRBJ1-5	CSVGESTSVRGPQHF	TGCAGCGTTGGAGAATCGACGTCAGTCCGTGGGCCCCAGCATTTT
-	-	TRBV7-9	TRBJ2-7	CASRRGGGSSYEQYF	TGTGCCAGCCGCCGCGGAGGGGGCAGCTCCTACGAGCAGTACTTC
-	TRBD1	TRBV10-3	TRBJ2-7	CASRQYSGTAYEQYF	TGTGCCAGCAGACAATACTCCGGGACAGCCTACGAGCAGTACTTC
once	-	TRBV14	TRBJ2-7	CASSHWYGGSYEQYF	TGTGCCAGCAGCCACTGGTACGGGGGCTCCTACGAGCAGTACTTC
-	-	TRBV10-3	TRBJ2-2	CAISEFVTGNTGELFF	TGTGCCATCAGTGAATTCGTGACAGGGAACACCGGGGAGCTGTTTTTT
-	-	TRBV13	TRBJ1-2	CASSKRLDYGYTF	TGTGCCAGCAGCAAAAGACTGGACTATGGCTACACCTTC